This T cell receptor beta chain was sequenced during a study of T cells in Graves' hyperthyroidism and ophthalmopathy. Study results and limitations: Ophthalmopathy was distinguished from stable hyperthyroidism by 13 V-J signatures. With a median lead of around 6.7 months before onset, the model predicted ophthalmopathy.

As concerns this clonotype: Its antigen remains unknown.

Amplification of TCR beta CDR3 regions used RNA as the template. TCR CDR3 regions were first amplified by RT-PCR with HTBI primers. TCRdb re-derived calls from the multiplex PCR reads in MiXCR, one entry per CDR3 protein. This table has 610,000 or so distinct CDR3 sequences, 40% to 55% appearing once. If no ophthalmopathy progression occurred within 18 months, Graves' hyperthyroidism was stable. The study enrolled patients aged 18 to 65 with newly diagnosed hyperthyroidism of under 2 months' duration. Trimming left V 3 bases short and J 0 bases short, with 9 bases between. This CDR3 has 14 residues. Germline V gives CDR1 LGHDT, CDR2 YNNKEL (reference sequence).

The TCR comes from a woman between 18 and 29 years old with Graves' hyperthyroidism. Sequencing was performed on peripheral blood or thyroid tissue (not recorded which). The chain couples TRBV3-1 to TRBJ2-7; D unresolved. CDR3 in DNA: TGTGCCAGCAGCCATGGAATTAGCTCCTACGAGCAGTACTTC. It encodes CASSHGISSYEQYF.